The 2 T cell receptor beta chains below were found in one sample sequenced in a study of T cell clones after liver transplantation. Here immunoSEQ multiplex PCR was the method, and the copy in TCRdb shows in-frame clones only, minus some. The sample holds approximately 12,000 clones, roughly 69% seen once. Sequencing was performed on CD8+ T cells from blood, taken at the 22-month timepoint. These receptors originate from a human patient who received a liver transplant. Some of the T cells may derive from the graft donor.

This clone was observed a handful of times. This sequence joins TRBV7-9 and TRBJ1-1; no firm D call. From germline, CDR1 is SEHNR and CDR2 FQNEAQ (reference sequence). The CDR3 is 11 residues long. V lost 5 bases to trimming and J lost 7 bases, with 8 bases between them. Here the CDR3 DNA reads TGTGCCAGCAGCAATTCAAATGAAGCTTTCTTT. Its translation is CASSNSNEAFF.

CDR3 residues: CASSPEPGTNTEAFF. CDR3 nucleotides: TGTGCCAGCAGCCCCGAACCTGGGACGAACACTGAAGCTTTCTTT. The chain links TRBV7-8 to TRBJ1-1; a possible D gene is TRBD1 (5 bases). CDR1 is SGHVS, CDR2 FQNEAQ, per germline. The CDR3 loop spans 15 amino acids. The V and J ends lost 5 bases and 1 base respectively, with 14 bases between them.